This is a list of T cell receptor beta chains from one sample in a study of blood T cell repertoires in COVID-19. TCRdb keeps only in-frame clones here, not all; method: immunoSEQ multiplex PCR. Of 200,000 to 300,000 clones in the sample, approximately 81% are singletons; the top ten hold 4.2%. Sequencing used peripheral blood. These receptor sequences come from a man aged 60 to 69 with acute or convalescent COVID-19. Each CDR3 is given with its conserved first and last residue. The order of the fields is V gene, D gene, J gene, clone size, CDR3 DNA, CDR3 protein. A D gene is named only where the DNA matches it firmly. Clone sizes are given selectively: once, few, many, or a class where the clone is expanded.

>TRBV6-5|NA|TRBJ2-3|NA
TGTGCCAGCAACCGAATACGGGGGGATACGCAGTATTTT
CASNRIRGDTQYF
>TRBV2|NA|TRBJ2-7|NA
TGTGCCAGCACCGAAGGCCAGGGCAGGTACGAGCAGTACTTC
CASTEGQGRYEQYF
>TRBV3-1/TRBV3-2|TRBD1|TRBJ2-3|NA
TGTGCCAGCAGCCACGAGCGGGACAGGGGAACTAGCACAGATACGCAGTATTTT
CASSHERDRGTSTDTQYF
>TRBV7-6|NA|TRBJ1-3|NA
TGTGCCAGCAGCTTATCAGGGGTGCCTGGAAACACCATATATTTT
CASSLSGVPGNTIYF
>TRBV10-3|TRBD1|TRBJ2-7|NA
TGTGCCATCAATAAACAGGGGGTCTACGAGCAGTACTTC
CAINKQGVYEQYF
>TRBV5-4|NA|TRBJ1-4|NA
TGTGCCAGCAGCTTGGCAGGGATCGAAAAACTGTTTTTT
CASSLAGIEKLFF
>TRBV4-1|TRBD2|TRBJ2-7|NA
TGCGCCAGCAGCCAAGCGAAGCGGGAGGTCGGGGGCGCAGATTACGAGCAGTACTTC
CASSQAKREVGGADYEQYF
>TRBV2|TRBD1|TRBJ1-1|NA
TGTGCCAGCAGAAGGGACAGGGGGCGAGCTTTCTTT
CASRRDRGRAFF
>TRBV7-9|TRBD1|TRBJ1-2|NA
TGTGCCAGCTGGGACAGGGAGCACTATGGCTACACCTTC
CASWDREHYGYTF
>TRBV3-1/TRBV3-2|NA|TRBJ1-1|once
TGTGCCAGCAGCCCTCGAGGAAGGAGTGAAGCTTTCTTT
CASSPRGRSEAFF
>TRBV15|NA|TRBJ2-2|few
TGTGCCACCAGCAGAGTCCCTCCAGGCCAGCCCGACACCGGGGAGCTGTTTTTT
CATSRVPPGQPDTGELFF
>TRBV11-3|NA|TRBJ2-5|once
TGTGCCAGCAGCCGAGGTCAGCAGGGGGGCCAAGAGACCCAGTACTTC
CASSRGQQGGQETQYF
>TRBV6-6|TRBD2|TRBJ2-5|NA
TGTGCCACCCATGGCGGGGGGAGTGGGGAGACCCAGTACTTC
CATHGGGSGETQYF
>TRBV9|NA|TRBJ1-3|NA
TGTGCCAGCAGCGTAGCGATGGGGGCAGCTGGAAACACCATATATTTT
CASSVAMGAAGNTIYF
>TRBV28|NA|TRBJ2-3|NA
TGTGCCAGCAGTACGAGGTGGAGGGAGAAGGGGGCCTCGCAGTATTTT
CASSTRWREKGASQYF
>TRBV7-9|TRBD1|TRBJ2-7|once
TGTGCCAGCAGCTCACCGGGACAGGGCGGCTACGAGCAGTACTTC
CASSSPGQGGYEQYF
>TRBV6-5|NA|TRBJ2-2|NA
TGTGCCGCCGGACAAAGGTTTACGGCCGGGGAGCTGTTTTTT
CAAGQRFTAGELFF
>TRBV7-9|NA|TRBJ1-4|NA
TGTGCCAGCAGCTTCAGGGCAACTAATGAAAAACTGTTTTTT
CASSFRATNEKLFF
>TRBV30|NA|TRBJ1-2|NA
TGTGCCTGGAGTGCAGGGCTTGGCTACACCTTC
CAWSAGLGYTF
>TRBV3-1/TRBV3-2|TRBD1|TRBJ2-6|NA
TGTGCCAGCAGCCAGGACAGGACCTCTGGGGCCAACGTCCTGACTTTC
CASSQDRTSGANVLTF
>TRBV5-4|NA|TRBJ2-7|NA
TGTGCCAGCAGTACTTTTCAGGGCGACTACGAGCAGTACTTC
CASSTFQGDYEQYF
>TRBV3-1/TRBV3-2|TRBD2|TRBJ2-3|NA
TGTGCCAGCAGCCCGCTAGCGGGGACAGATACGCAGTATTTT
CASSPLAGTDTQYF
>TRBV6-1|NA|TRBJ2-3|NA
TGTGCCAGCAGTGAAGATGCGGGCACAGATACGCAGTATTTT
CASSEDAGTDTQYF
>TRBV27|NA|TRBJ2-5|NA
TGTGCCAGCAGTTTAGATGTCGGAGAGACCCAGTACTTC
CASSLDVGETQYF
>TRBV7-3|NA|TRBJ2-1|few
TGTGCCAGCAGCTTAAAGTCCGGGCGGGGGCACGCCATGTACAATGAGCAGTTCTTC
CASSLKSGRGHAMYNEQFF
>TRBV28|NA|TRBJ1-2|NA
TGTGCCAGCAGTTTACTCCGGGGTGACTATGGCTACACCTTC
CASSLLRGDYGYTF
>TRBV19|NA|TRBJ2-5|few
TGTGCCAGTAGTAGGAGCCAAGAGACCCAGTACTTC
CASSRSQETQYF
>TRBV3-1/TRBV3-2|NA|TRBJ1-2|NA
TGTGCCAGCAGCCATTCGGCAGGGGATAACTATGGCTACACCTTC
CASSHSAGDNYGYTF
>TRBV18|NA|TRBJ2-7|few
TGTGCCAGCTCACCAGCGATTAGCGCCTACGAGCAGTACTTC
CASSPAISAYEQYF
>TRBV5-4|TRBD2|TRBJ2-3|NA
TGTGCCAGCAGCAACCTAGCCGGGGGGGGCCTGAATACGCAGTATTTT
CASSNLAGGGLNTQYF
>TRBV27|NA|TRBJ1-3|few
TGTGCCAGCGGACAGCTTTCTGGAAACACCATATATTTT
CASGQLSGNTIYF
>TRBV27|TRBD1|TRBJ1-2|NA
TGTGCCAGCAGTTCACGGACAGGGGGATACTATGGCTACACCTTC
CASSSRTGGYYGYTF
>TRBV27|TRBD1|TRBJ2-7|NA
TGTGCCAGCAGTTTGGGACAGGGGGCGGGCGAGCAGTACTTC
CASSLGQGAGEQYF
>TRBV18|TRBD2|TRBJ2-1|NA
TGTGCCAGCTCACCCTTAGCGGGAGGGCCGCATGAGCAGTTCTTC
CASSPLAGGPHEQFF
>TRBV7-9|NA|TRBJ1-1|NA
TGTGCCAGCAGCTCTCCGGGACACAGCACTGAAGCTTTCTTT
CASSSPGHSTEAFF
>TRBV7-9|NA|TRBJ1-6|few
TGTGCCAGCAGCTTAACGGATTCACCCCTCCACTTT
CASSLTDSPLHF
>TRBV5-1|NA|TRBJ2-7|NA
TGCGCCAGCAGCTTGGGAGGGAGAGGGTACTACGAGCAGTACTTC
CASSLGGRGYYEQYF
>TRBV10-2|TRBD2|TRBJ2-3|NA
TGCGCCAGCAGTGAGGTGGCTAGCGGGGGCCATACGCAGTATTTT
CASSEVASGGHTQYF
>TRBV7-9|NA|TRBJ2-7|NA
TGTGCCAGCAGCTTAGGGGACATCAACGAGCAGTACTTC
CASSLGDINEQYF
>TRBV30|NA|TRBJ1-3|NA
TGTGCCTGGTCAACGGGGTTTGCTGGAAACACCATATATTTT
CAWSTGFAGNTIYF
>TRBV9|NA|TRBJ2-7|NA
TGTGCCAGCAGCGTATATCCAGGCTCCTACGAGCAGTACTTC
CASSVYPGSYEQYF
>TRBV11-2|TRBD2|TRBJ2-1|NA
TGTGCCAGCAGCTTAGGGGCGGGAGGTCTCAATGAGCAGTTCTTC
CASSLGAGGLNEQFF
>TRBV9|NA|TRBJ2-5|NA
TGTGCCAGCAGCGTAGATGCTAGTCGCGAGACCCAGTACTTC
CASSVDASRETQYF
>TRBV10-3|NA|TRBJ2-5|NA
TGTGCCATCAGCGACAAGGGGGAGACCCAGTACTTC
CAISDKGETQYF
>TRBV2|TRBD2|TRBJ2-2|NA
TGTGCCAGCAGTGAAACGGGGGGGGTGTACACCGGGGAGCTGTTTTTT
CASSETGGVYTGELFF
>TRBV6-5|TRBD1|TRBJ2-3|NA
TGTGCCAGCAGTTACTCTTCACAGGGGGCCTCAGATACGCAGTATTTT
CASSYSSQGASDTQYF
>TRBV7-8|TRBD1|TRBJ1-1|NA
TGTGCCAGCAGCTTAGATCAGGGGGGACCAAACACTGAAGCTTTCTTT
CASSLDQGGPNTEAFF
>TRBV29-1|TRBD1|TRBJ2-3|NA
TGCAGCGTTGTGGTGGGACAGGGGAGAACGGATACGCAGTATTTT
CSVVVGQGRTDTQYF
>TRBV7-2|TRBD2|TRBJ2-5|few
TGTGCCAGCAGCAGCAACGGTGTAGCGGGTATTCAAGAGACCCAGTACTTC
CASSSNGVAGIQETQYF
>TRBV19|NA|TRBJ1-1|NA
TGTGCCAGTAGTATAGATAGGGAGGGTAGGTGGGCTGAAGCTTTCTTT
CASSIDREGRWAEAFF
>TRBV3-1/TRBV3-2|NA|TRBJ2-3|NA
TGTGCCAGCAGCCAAAGCGATCCGGGGGGCCATGTAGATACGCAGTATTTT
CASSQSDPGGHVDTQYF
>TRBV6-5|TRBD1|TRBJ2-3|NA
TGTGCCAGCAGGGACAGGGGGGCTAGCACAGATACGCAGTATTTT
CASRDRGASTDTQYF
>TRBV3-1/TRBV3-2|TRBD2|TRBJ2-3|NA
TGTGCCAGCAGCAGCCTAGCGGGGGCCGGAGATACGCAGTATTTT
CASSSLAGAGDTQYF
>TRBV4-1|NA|TRBJ2-3|NA
TGCGCCAGCAGCCAACTCGGGACAGATACGCAGTATTTT
CASSQLGTDTQYF
>TRBV30|NA|TRBJ1-2|NA
TGTGCCTGGACCCTAGGCGGAGGGCTTGGCTACACCTTC
CAWTLGGGLGYTF
>TRBV7-9|NA|TRBJ2-1|NA
TGTGCCAGCAGCCCGCGCCTACAGGCCTACAATGAGCAGTTCTTC
CASSPRLQAYNEQFF
>TRBV2|TRBD2|TRBJ2-1|NA
TGTGCCAGCAGGGGGGTCCGACTAGCGGGATATAGTGAGCAGTTCTTC
CASRGVRLAGYSEQFF
>TRBV2|TRBD1|TRBJ2-1|NA
TGTGCCAGCAGGAACAACAGGGGGCGCGGGGATGAGCAGTTCTTC
CASRNNRGRGDEQFF
>TRBV7-9|NA|TRBJ2-4|NA
TGTGCCAGCAGCTTATTTCGGTCACTAGCCAAAAACATTCAGTACTTC
CASSLFRSLAKNIQYF